A selection of T cell receptor beta chains follows, all from one sample in a study of blood T cell repertoires in COVID-19. Generated by immunoSEQ multiplex PCR, the TCRdb table keeps only in-frame clones and is missing some. The sample holds 52,000 or so clones, about 78% seen once. The sample comprised peripheral blood. These receptor sequences come from a human donor in a cohort sampled during active COVID-19. The CDR3 runs from the conserved cysteine through the conserved F or W. The D gene is left open where the match is weak. Size is omitted from some rows. Given values are once, few, many or a class for expanded clones.

>NA|NA|TRBJ2-1|TRBV18
CASSPLGGIDNEQFF
TGTGCCAGCTCACCACTAGGAGGGATCGACAATGAGCAGTTCTTC
>NA|TRBD1|TRBJ1-2|TRBV7-2
CASSPGTGLRGGYTF
TGTGCCAGCAGCCCCGGGACAGGGCTCCGAGGGGGCTACACCTTC
>NA|NA|TRBJ2-7|TRBV11-2
CASSNGNEQYF
TGTGCCAGCTCAAACGGGAACGAGCAGTACTTC
>NA|TRBD2|TRBJ2-5|TRBV20-1
CSASGGSSSGGETQYF
TGCAGTGCTAGTGGGGGATCCTCTAGCGGGGGAGAGACCCAGTACTTC
>NA|NA|TRBJ2-4|TRBV7-2
CASSLGHFWNIQYF
TGTGCCAGCAGCCTCGGACACTTTTGGAACATTCAGTACTTC
>NA|NA|TRBJ1-4|TRBV30
CAWSRESHFATNEKLFF
TGTGCCTGGAGTCGAGAGTCCCATTTCGCAACTAATGAAAAACTGTTTTTT
>NA|NA|TRBJ1-5|TRBV9
CASSVSGIDSQPQHF
TGTGCCAGCAGCGTGTCGGGGATTGATTCCCAGCCCCAGCATTTT
>NA|TRBD2|TRBJ2-5|TRBV23-1
CASVKGLAGTGETQYF
TGCGCCAGTGTGAAGGGACTAGCGGGGACGGGGGAGACCCAGTACTTC
>NA|TRBD1|TRBJ2-7|TRBV2
CASSTGQGGYEQYF
TGTGCCAGCAGCACGGGACAGGGGGGATACGAGCAGTACTTC
>NA|TRBD2|TRBJ2-1|TRBV9
CASSQPKRGGPNEQFF
TGTGCCAGCAGCCAACCCAAGCGGGGGGGCCCGAATGAGCAGTTCTTC
>few|NA|TRBJ2-7|TRBV1
CTPHLPRSSPRSPYEQYF
TGCACACCTCACCTCCCCCGATCGAGCCCCAGGTCGCCCTACGAGCAGTACTTC
>NA|NA|TRBJ1-2|TRBV2
CASSERGGGYGYTF
TGTGCCAGCAGTGAGAGGGGAGGAGGGTATGGCTACACCTTC
>NA|NA|TRBJ1-2|TRBV5-1
CASTPGGSYGYTF
TGCGCCAGCACCCCCGGCGGGAGCTATGGCTACACCTTC
>NA|TRBD1|TRBJ2-7|TRBV7-9
CASSLGGTGQEYF
TGTGCCAGCAGCTTAGGGGGGACGGGACAGGAGTACTTC
>NA|NA|TRBJ1-1|TRBV6-5
CASISGGRMNTEAFF
TGTGCCAGCATTTCAGGCGGGCGCATGAACACTGAAGCTTTCTTT
>NA|NA|TRBJ2-1|TRBV6-2/TRBV6-3
CASSYSMGRRYNEQFF
TGTGCCAGCAGTTACTCTATGGGAAGGAGGTACAATGAGCAGTTCTTC
>NA|NA|TRBJ1-2|TRBV28
CASRIRGSNGYTF
TGTGCCAGCAGAATCAGGGGTTCTAATGGCTACACCTTC
>NA|TRBD1|TRBJ1-1|TRBV5-6
CASSPQRTGHTEAFF
TGTGCCAGCAGCCCACAACGGACAGGGCACACTGAAGCTTTCTTT
>NA|TRBD1|TRBJ1-2|TRBV7-9
CASSTRDSKNYGYTF
TGTGCCAGCAGCACTCGGGACAGCAAAAACTATGGCTACACCTTC
>NA|TRBD1|TRBJ1-2|TRBV7-9
CASSRYGQGPGGYGYTF
TGTGCCAGCAGCCGTTATGGACAGGGGCCGGGAGGCTATGGCTACACCTTC
>NA|NA|TRBJ1-4|TRBV6-6
CASSGANEKLFF
TGTGCCAGCAGCGGGGCTAATGAAAAACTGTTTTTT
>NA|NA|TRBJ1-5|TRBV6-6
CASSDQGFNQPQHF
TGTGCCAGCAGTGACCAGGGGTTCAATCAGCCCCAGCATTTT
>once|TRBD1|TRBJ1-4|TRBV19
CASSIRQGNEKLFF
TGTGCCAGTAGTATCAGACAGGGGAATGAAAAACTGTTTTTT
>NA|TRBD1|TRBJ2-7|TRBV3-1/TRBV3-2
CASSRTPGQTSYEQYF
TGTGCCAGCAGCCGAACTCCGGGACAGACCTCCTACGAGCAGTACTTC
>once|NA|TRBJ1-1|TRBV7-9
CESRGADTEAFF
TGTGAATCGCGGGGCGCCGACACTGAAGCTTTCTTT
>NA|NA|TRBJ2-7|TRBV7-3
CASSLGLTSREQYF
TGTGCCAGCAGCCTGGGACTGACGTCCCGCGAGCAGTACTTC
>NA|NA|TRBJ2-7|TRBV6-5
CASSYSVWEDEQYF
TGTGCCAGCAGTTACTCGGTTTGGGAGGACGAGCAGTACTTC
>NA|TRBD2|TRBJ2-1|TRBV7-2
CASSLEGTSGRFYNEQFF
TGTGCCAGCAGCTTAGAAGGGACTAGCGGGAGGTTCTACAATGAGCAGTTCTTC
>once|TRBD1|TRBJ1-1|TRBV7-2
CASSSPGTGNTEAFF
TGTGCCAGCAGCTCCCCCGGGACAGGGAACACTGAAGCTTTCTTT
>NA|NA|TRBJ2-7|TRBV13
CASSLPGQPTYEQYF
TGTGCCAGCAGCCTACCCGGACAGCCCACCTACGAACAGTACTTC
>NA|NA|TRBJ1-4|TRBV4-3
CASSQAWDISPTNEKLFF
TGCGCCAGCAGCCAAGCCTGGGACATATCCCCAACTAATGAAAAACTGTTTTTT
>NA|TRBD1|TRBJ1-2|TRBV7-9
CASSLAWTGGNYGYTF
TGTGCCAGCAGCTTAGCATGGACAGGGGGCAACTATGGCTACACCTTC
>NA|NA|TRBJ2-1|TRBV27
CASSSRQPQNEQFF
TGTGCCAGCAGTTCGCGACAGCCTCAAAATGAGCAGTTCTTC
>NA|NA|TRBJ2-5|TRBV23-1
CASSQSIGRGKETQYF
TGCGCCAGCAGTCAATCGATCGGCAGGGGAAAAGAGACCCAGTACTTC
>NA|NA|TRBJ2-7|TRBV18
CATRGSDSYEQYF
TGTGCCACCCGAGGGTCAGACTCCTACGAGCAGTACTTC
>NA|NA|TRBJ2-7|TRBV11-2
CASSSLSGSRLSYEQYF
TGTGCCAGCAGCTCACTGAGCGGGTCCAGACTCTCCTACGAGCAGTACTTC
>NA|TRBD1|TRBJ2-7|TRBV3-1/TRBV3-2
CASSQEGQEPYEQYF
TGTGCCAGCAGCCAAGAGGGACAGGAGCCCTACGAGCAGTACTTC
>NA|NA|TRBJ2-7|TRBV18
CASSPYTGYEQYF
TGTGCCAGCTCACCATATACGGGGTACGAGCAGTACTTC
>NA|NA|TRBJ2-7|TRBV29-1
CSVVVGLAYTGQYF
TGCAGCGTTGTAGTGGGACTCGCCTATACCGGGCAGTACTTC
>NA|TRBD2|TRBJ2-7|TRBV4-1
CASSQSGTSGNRVQQYF
TGCGCCAGCAGCCAATCCGGGACTAGCGGGAATAGAGTCCAGCAGTACTTC
>NA|NA|TRBJ2-7|TRBV10-3
CAISESMATINPYEQYF
TGTGCCATCAGTGAGTCGATGGCGACTATCAATCCCTACGAGCAGTACTTC
>NA|NA|TRBJ1-1|TRBV30
CAWTGVLTEAFF
TGTGCCTGGACAGGGGTCCTCACTGAAGCTTTCTTT
>NA|TRBD1|TRBJ1-5|TRBV11-3
CASSPLGQGNNQPQHF
TGTGCCAGCAGCCCCTTGGGACAGGGGAATAATCAGCCCCAGCATTTT
>NA|TRBD1|TRBJ2-7|TRBV2
CAGAGDRTTYEQYF
TGTGCCGGAGCAGGGGACAGGACCACCTACGAGCAGTACTTC
>NA|NA|TRBJ2-1|TRBV7-9
CASSSSGAPYDEQFF
TGTGCCAGCAGCTCGTCGGGAGCCCCCTACGATGAGCAGTTCTTC